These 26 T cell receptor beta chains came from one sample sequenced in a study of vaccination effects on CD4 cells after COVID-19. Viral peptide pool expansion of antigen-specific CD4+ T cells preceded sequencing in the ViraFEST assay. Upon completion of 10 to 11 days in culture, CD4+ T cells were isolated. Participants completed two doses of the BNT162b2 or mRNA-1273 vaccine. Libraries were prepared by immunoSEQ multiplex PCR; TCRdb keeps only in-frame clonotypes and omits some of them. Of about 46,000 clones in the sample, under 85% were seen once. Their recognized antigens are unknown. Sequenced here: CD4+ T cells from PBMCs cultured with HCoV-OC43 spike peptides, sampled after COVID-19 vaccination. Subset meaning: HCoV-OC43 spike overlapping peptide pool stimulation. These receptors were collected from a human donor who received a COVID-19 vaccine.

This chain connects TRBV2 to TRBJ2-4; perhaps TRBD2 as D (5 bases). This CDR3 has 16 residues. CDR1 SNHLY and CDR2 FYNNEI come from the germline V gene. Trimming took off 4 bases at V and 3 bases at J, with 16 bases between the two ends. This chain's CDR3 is CASSVGGSDYKNIQYF. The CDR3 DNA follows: TGTGCCAGCAGTGTTGGCGGGTCCGATTACAAAAACATTCAGTACTTC.

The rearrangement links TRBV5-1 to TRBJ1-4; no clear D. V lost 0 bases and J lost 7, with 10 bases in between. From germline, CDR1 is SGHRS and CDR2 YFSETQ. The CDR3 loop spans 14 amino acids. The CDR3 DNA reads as TGCGCCAGCAGCTTGGAAGGGCGGGCTGAAAAACTGTTTTTT. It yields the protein CASSLEGRAEKLFF.

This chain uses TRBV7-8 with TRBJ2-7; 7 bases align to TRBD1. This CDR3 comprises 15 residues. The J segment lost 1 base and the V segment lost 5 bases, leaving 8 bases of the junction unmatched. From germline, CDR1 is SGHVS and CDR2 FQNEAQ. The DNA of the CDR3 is TGTGCCAGCAGCCCCGCACAGGGGATGTCCTACGAGCAGTACTTC. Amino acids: CASSPAQGMSYEQYF.

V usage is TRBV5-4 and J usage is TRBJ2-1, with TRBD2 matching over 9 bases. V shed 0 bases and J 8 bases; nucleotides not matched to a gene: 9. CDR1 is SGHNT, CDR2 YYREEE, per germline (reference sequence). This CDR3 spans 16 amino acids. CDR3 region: CASSLAGGGANDEQFF. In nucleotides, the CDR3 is TGTGCCAGCAGCTTGGCCGGCGGGGGGGCCAATGATGAGCAGTTCTTC.

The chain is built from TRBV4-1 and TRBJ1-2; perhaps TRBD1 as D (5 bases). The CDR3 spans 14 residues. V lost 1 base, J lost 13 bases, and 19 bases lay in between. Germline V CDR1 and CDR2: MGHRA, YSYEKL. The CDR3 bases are TGCGCCAGCAGCCAAGGAGCCAACAGGAGAAGCGGCACCTTC. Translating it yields CASSQGANRRSGTF.

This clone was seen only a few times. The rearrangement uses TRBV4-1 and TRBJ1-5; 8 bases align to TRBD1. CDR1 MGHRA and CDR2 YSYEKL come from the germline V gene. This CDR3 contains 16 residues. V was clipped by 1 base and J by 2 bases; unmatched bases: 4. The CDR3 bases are TGCGCCAGCAGCCAAGTTGGACAGGGTCGCAATCAGCCCCAGCATTTT. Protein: CASSQVGQGRNQPQHF.

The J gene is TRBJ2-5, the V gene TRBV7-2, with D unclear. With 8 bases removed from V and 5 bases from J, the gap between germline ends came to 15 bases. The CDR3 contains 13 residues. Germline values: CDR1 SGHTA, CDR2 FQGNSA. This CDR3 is CASALTLGETQYF. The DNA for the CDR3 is TGTGCCAGCGCCCTGACTCTTGGGGAGACCCAGTACTTC.

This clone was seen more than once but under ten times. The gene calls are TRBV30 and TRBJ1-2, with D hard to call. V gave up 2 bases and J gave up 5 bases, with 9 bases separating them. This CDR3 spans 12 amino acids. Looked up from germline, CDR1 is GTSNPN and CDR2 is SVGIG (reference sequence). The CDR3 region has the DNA TGTGCCTGGAGTATTTCGGGTTATGGCTACACCTTC. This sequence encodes CAWSISGYGYTF.

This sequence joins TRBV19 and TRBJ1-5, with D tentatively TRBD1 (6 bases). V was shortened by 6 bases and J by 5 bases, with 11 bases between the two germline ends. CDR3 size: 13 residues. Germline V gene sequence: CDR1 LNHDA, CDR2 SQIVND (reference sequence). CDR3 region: CASSQGRYQPQHF. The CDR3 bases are TGTGCCAGTAGCCAGGGGAGATATCAGCCCCAGCATTTT.

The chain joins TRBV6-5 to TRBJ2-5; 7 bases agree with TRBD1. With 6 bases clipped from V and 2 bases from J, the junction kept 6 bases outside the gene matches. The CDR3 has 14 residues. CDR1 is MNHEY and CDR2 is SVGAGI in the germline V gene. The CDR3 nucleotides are TGTGCCAGCAGCTACGGGACAGCTCAAGAGACCCAGTACTTC. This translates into CASSYGTAQETQYF.

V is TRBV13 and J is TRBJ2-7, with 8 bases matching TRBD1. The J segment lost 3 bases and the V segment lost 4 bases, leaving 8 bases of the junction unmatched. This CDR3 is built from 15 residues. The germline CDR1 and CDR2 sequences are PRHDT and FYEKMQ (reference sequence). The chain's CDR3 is CASSYYGTGSYEQYF. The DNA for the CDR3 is TGTGCCAGCAGCTACTACGGGACAGGAAGCTACGAGCAGTACTTC.

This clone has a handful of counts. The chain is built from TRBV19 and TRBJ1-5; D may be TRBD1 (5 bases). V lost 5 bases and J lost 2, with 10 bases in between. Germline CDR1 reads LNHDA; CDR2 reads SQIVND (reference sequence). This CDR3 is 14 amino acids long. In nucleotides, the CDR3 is TGTGCCAGTAGTCGTGGGGCAGGCAATCAGCCCCAGCATTTT. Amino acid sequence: CASSRGAGNQPQHF.

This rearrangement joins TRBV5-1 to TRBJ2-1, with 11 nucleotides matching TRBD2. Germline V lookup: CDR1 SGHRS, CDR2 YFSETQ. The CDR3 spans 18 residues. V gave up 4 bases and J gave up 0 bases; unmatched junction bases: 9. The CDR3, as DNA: TGCGCCAGCAGCCCTCTAGCGGGGGGCCTATACTCCTACAATGAGCAGTTCTTC. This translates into CASSPLAGGLYSYNEQFF.

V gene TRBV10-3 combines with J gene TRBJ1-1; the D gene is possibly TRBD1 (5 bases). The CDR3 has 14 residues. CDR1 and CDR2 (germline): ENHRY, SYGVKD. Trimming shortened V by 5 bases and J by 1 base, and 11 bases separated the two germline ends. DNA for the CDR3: TGTGCCATCAGTTCCGTCGACAGGAACACTGAAGCTTTCTTT. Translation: CAISSVDRNTEAFF.

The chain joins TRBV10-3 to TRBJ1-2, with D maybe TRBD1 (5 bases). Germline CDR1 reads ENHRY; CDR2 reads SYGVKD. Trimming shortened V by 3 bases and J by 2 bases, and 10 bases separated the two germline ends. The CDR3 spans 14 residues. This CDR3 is CAISDSGTNYGYTF. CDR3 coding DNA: TGTGCCATCAGTGACTCCGGGACCAACTATGGCTACACCTTC.

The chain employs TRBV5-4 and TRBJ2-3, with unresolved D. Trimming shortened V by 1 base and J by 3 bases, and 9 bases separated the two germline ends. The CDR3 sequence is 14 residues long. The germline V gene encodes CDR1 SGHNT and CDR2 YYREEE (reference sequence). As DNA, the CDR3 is TGTGCCAGCAGCTTGTGGTATCGAACAGATACGCAGTATTTT. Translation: CASSLWYRTDTQYF. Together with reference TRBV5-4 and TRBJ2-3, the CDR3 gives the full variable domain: ETGVTQSPTHLIKTRGQQVTLRCSSQSGHNTVSWYQQALGQGPQFIFQYYREEENGRGNFPPRFSGLQFPNYSSELNVNALELDDSALYLCASSLWYRTDTQYFGPGTRLTVL.

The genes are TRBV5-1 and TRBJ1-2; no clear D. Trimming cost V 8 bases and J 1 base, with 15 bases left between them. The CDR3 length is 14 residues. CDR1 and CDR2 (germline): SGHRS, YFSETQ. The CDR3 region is CASGIGIDNYGYTF. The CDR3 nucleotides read TGCGCCAGTGGAATTGGGATCGATAACTATGGCTACACCTTC.

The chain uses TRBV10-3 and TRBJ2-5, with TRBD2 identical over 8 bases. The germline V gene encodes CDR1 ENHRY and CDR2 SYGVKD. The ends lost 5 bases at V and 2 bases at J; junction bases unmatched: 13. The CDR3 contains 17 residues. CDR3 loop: CAISPGLARRLQETQYF. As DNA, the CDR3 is TGTGCCATCAGTCCCGGACTAGCAAGAAGACTACAAGAGACCCAGTACTTC.

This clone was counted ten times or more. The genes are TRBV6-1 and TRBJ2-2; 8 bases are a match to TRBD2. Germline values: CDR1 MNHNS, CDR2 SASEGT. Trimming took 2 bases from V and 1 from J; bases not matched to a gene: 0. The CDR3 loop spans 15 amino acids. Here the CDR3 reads CASSELAGNTGELFF. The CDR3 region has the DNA TGTGCCAGCAGTGAACTAGCGGGGAACACCGGGGAGCTGTTTTTT.

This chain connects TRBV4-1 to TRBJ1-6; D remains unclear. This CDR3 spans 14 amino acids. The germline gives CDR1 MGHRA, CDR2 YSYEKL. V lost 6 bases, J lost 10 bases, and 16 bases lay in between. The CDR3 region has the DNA TGCGCCAGCAGTGGCCTTACGAGCGGCTCACCCCTCCACTTT. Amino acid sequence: CASSGLTSGSPLHF.

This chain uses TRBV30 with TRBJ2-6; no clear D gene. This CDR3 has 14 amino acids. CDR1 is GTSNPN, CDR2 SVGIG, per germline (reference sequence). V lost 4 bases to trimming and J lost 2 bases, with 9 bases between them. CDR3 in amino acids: CAWNEQPGANVLTF. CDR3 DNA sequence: TGTGCCTGGAATGAGCAGCCTGGGGCCAACGTCCTGACTTTC.

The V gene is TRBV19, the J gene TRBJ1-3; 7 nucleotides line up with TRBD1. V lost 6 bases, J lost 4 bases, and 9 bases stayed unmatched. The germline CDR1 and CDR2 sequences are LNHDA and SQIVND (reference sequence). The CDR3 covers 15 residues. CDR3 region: CASRATGSGGNTIYF. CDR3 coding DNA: TGTGCCAGTAGGGCGACAGGGTCGGGGGGAAACACCATATATTTT.

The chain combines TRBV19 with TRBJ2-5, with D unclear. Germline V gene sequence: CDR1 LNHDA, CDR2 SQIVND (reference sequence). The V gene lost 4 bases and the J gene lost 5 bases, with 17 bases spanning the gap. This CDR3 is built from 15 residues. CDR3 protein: CASSSHMNNRETQYF. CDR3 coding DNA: TGTGCCAGTAGTAGCCACATGAATAACCGGGAGACCCAGTACTTC.

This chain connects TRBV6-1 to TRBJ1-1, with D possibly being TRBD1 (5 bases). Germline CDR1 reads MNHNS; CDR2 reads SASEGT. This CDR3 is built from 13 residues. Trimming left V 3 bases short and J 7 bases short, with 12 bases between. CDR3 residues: CASSETRADEAFF. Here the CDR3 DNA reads TGTGCCAGCAGTGAGACCAGGGCTGATGAAGCTTTCTTT.

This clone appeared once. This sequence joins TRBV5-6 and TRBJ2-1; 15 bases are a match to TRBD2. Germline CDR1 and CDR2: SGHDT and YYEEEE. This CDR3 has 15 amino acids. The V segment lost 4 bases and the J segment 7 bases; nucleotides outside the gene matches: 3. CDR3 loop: CASSRTSGGGNEQFF. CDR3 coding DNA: TGTGCCAGCAGCCGGACTAGCGGGGGGGGTAATGAGCAGTTCTTC.

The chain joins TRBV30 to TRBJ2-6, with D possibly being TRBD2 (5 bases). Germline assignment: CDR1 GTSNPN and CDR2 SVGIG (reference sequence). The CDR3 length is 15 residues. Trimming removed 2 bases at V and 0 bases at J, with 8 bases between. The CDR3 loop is CAWSRGNSGANVLTF. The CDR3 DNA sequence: TGTGCCTGGAGTAGAGGGAACTCTGGGGCCAACGTCCTGACTTTC.